This T cell receptor (beta chain) was sequenced in a study of T cell responses to AZD1222 COVID-19 vaccine. The CDR3 sequence is 16 residues long. Germline V gene sequence: CDR1 MGHRA, CDR2 YSYEKL. Germline trimming cut 3 bases from V and 3 bases from J; bases unmatched to any gene: 9. Whole-study findings and limits: In a largely white British group with more females than males, clonal diversity was possibly underestimated. Spike-spanning, vaccine-associated CD4 TCRs were dominant at 160-218 and 743-854.

Remarks on this clone: The antigen is unknown.

Profiling relied on immunoSEQ multiplex PCR, and the TCRdb table lists in-frame clones only, not all of them. The table has more than 50,000 clones, 80% to 90% seen once. The TCR comes from an adult in good health. Sequencing was performed on peripheral blood, taken on day 0 of AZD1222 vaccination. This chain uses TRBV4-1 with TRBJ2-5; the match to TRBD2 covers 8 bases. This chain's CDR3 is CASSHGSSGGKETQYF. The CDR3 DNA reads as TGCGCCAGCAGCCACGGGAGCAGCGGGGGTAAAGAGACCCAGTACTTC.